This T cell receptor (beta chain) was identified during a study of blood T cells in healthy people across ages (dated by TCRdb to about 2015). For the study in its entirety: In model experiments, template switching captured about one uniquely barcoded TCR beta cDNA molecule for every two T cells. To avoid experimental bias, donors of different ages were randomly spread across the sequencing lanes. To track age-related changes in TCR beta repertoire diversity, the study relied on deep sequencing normalized with unique cDNA molecular identifiers. Four age groups were formed from the donors: young (average approximately 15 years), middle-aged (more than 35), aged (62) and long-lived (around 82). For two donors (one aged 18 to 29 and one aged 80 or older), the study analyzed two additional independent replicas of 1 million unique cDNA reads from the same blood draw. The full study reports these points: Bulk unsorted PBMC profiling prevented conclusive comparison of naive and antigen-experienced compartments. Because the CMV infection status of the donors was unknown, age-related changes in expanded clonotypes may potentially have been confounded. Compared with the aged group, the long-lived group had more naive CD4+ T cells, fewer expanded clones and increased TCR diversity, suggesting age selection. There was a strong correlation between observed TCR beta diversity and the percentage of naive T cells measured by flow cytometry. As age increased, observed TCR beta diversity per million T cells dropped in a roughly linear way, and a significant reduction was already evident by age approximately 40. Total diversity estimates from one million sequenced T cells were considered lower bounds and underestimates.

To note about this clonotype: There is no known antigen for this receptor. One base away there is no much larger clone; base qualities are not given.

V and J are trimmed by 7 bases and 0 bases, and the gene matches miss 1 base of the junction. Spanning cysteine to phenylalanine, the CDR3 consists of 12 amino acids. The read is trimmed to its CDR3 DNA, 36 bases read in frame from base 1. CDR1 is given as SGHRS and CDR2 as YFSETQ, both from the germline V gene. Libraries were made using 5' RACE. TCRdb names Illumina HiSeq 2500 as the instrument used. A second PCR of 7 to 11 cycles was performed with a sample-barcoded 5' primer and a J-beta primer mix. Each TCR beta cDNA molecule received a unique molecular identifier from a template-switch 5' adaptor carrying 12 random nucleotides. Each sample yielded at least 2.5 million CDR3-containing paired-end reads. The Mint cDNA synthesis kit, primed by a TRBC-specific oligonucleotide, was used to synthesize first-strand cDNA from all RNA. After uracil-DNA glycosylase treatment, a first 18-cycle PCR used universal primers M1SS and BC2_uni_R on all cDNA. The study's own analysis went as follows. Normalization of each sample was performed by random selection of 1 million high-quality reads, each carrying a distinct molecular identifier. Instead of being binned into consensus sequences, reads with shared molecular identifiers were discarded. CDR3 identification, clonotype clustering and error correction used MiTCR with a Q25 quality threshold and the strictest error-elimination algorithm. A nonparametric unseen species model with Euler transformation was used to estimate lower-bound total TCR beta diversity. TCRdb passed the public sequencing reads through fastp at Q25 and MiXCR, retaining productive beta sequences. Rows with one shared CDR3 protein collapse into an entry with the most common genes and DNA. TCRdb, not the original authors, processed these V and J calls. The sample table records 700,000 to 800,000 distinct CDR3 sequences; roughly 44% of these occur just once. About 20% of the sample goes to the ten largest clones.

The approximately 41 donors, aged about 6 to 95 years, were systemically healthy Caucasian individuals from Russia. Each donor gave 8 to 10 milliliters of peripheral blood, drawn into EDTA-treated Vacutainer tubes. PBMCs were isolated by Ficoll-Paque density-gradient centrifugation, with at least 6 million obtained per sample. Trizol reagent was used to extract total RNA from the PBMCs, yielding at least 5.5 micrograms per sample. The percentages of naive CD45RAhigh/CD27high T cells were determined by flow cytometry on a PBMC aliquot from every donor. The clonotype originates from a woman in her sixties or seventies in good health. Sequenced sample: blood. In this chain, TRBV5-1 is recombined with TRBJ2-7, with 7 bases matching TRBD2. Here the CDR3 is given as CASGGDSYEQYF. The bases are TGCGCCAGCGGGGGGGACTCCTACGAGCAGTACTTC.